The rows below give T cell receptor beta chains drawn from one sample of a study of T cell responses to AZD1222 COVID-19 vaccine. Method: immunoSEQ multiplex PCR; TCRdb's copy keeps in-frame clones and lacks some. The data hold some 100,000 clones, with more than 75% observed a single time. The sequences come from peripheral blood, collected on day 0 of AZD1222 vaccination. The receptor set was obtained from an adult in good health. Each CDR3 is given with its conserved first and last residue. The D gene is left open where the match is weak. Size is omitted from some rows. Given values are once, few, many or a class for expanded clones.

D gene: -; V gene: TRBV5-1; J gene: TRBJ2-1; clone size: -; CDR3 protein: CASSSPTPYNEQFF; CDR3 DNA: TGCGCCAGCAGCTCTCCCACACCATACAATGAGCAGTTCTTC
D gene: TRBD1; V gene: TRBV27; J gene: TRBJ2-1; clone size: -; CDR3 protein: CASSLQGVASYNEQFF; CDR3 DNA: TGTGCCAGCAGTCTCCAGGGGGTTGCATCCTACAATGAGCAGTTCTTC
D gene: -; V gene: TRBV5-6; J gene: TRBJ1-5; clone size: few; CDR3 protein: CASSFGAEAQHF; CDR3 DNA: TGTGCCAGCAGTTTTGGGGCGGAGGCCCAGCATTTT
D gene: TRBD1; V gene: TRBV3-1/TRBV3-2; J gene: TRBJ2-7; clone size: once; CDR3 protein: CASTHQGAYEQYF; CDR3 DNA: TGTGCCAGCACCCATCAGGGGGCCTACGAGCAGTACTTC
D gene: TRBD1; V gene: TRBV6-2/TRBV6-3; J gene: TRBJ1-5; clone size: -; CDR3 protein: CASSVGTGGSNQPQHF; CDR3 DNA: TGTGCCAGCAGTGTTGGGACAGGGGGTAGCAATCAGCCCCAGCATTTT
D gene: -; V gene: TRBV19; J gene: TRBJ2-3; clone size: few; CDR3 protein: CATPGSTDTQYF; CDR3 DNA: TGTGCCACCCCTGGGAGCACAGATACGCAGTATTTT
D gene: -; V gene: TRBV6-6; J gene: TRBJ2-7; clone size: -; CDR3 protein: CASVNPVSEQYF; CDR3 DNA: TGTGCCAGCGTCAACCCTGTCAGCGAGCAGTACTTC
D gene: TRBD2; V gene: TRBV5-1; J gene: TRBJ2-3; clone size: once; CDR3 protein: CASRLAGIADTQYF; CDR3 DNA: TGCGCCAGCAGGTTAGCGGGAATCGCAGATACGCAGTATTTT
D gene: TRBD1; V gene: TRBV6-5; J gene: TRBJ2-5; clone size: -; CDR3 protein: CAWGGTGGWETQYF; CDR3 DNA: TGTGCCTGGGGCGGGACAGGGGGCTGGGAGACCCAGTACTTC
D gene: TRBD1; V gene: TRBV19; J gene: TRBJ2-1; clone size: -; CDR3 protein: CASSRTGSSYNEQFF; CDR3 DNA: TGTGCCAGTAGTCGGACAGGGAGCTCCTACAATGAGCAGTTCTTC
D gene: -; V gene: TRBV3-1/TRBV3-2; J gene: TRBJ1-4; clone size: -; CDR3 protein: CATIGEKLFF; CDR3 DNA: TGTGCCACCATTGGTGAAAAACTGTTTTTT
D gene: -; V gene: TRBV24-1; J gene: TRBJ1-5; clone size: -; CDR3 protein: CATSEGGRGSNQPQHF; CDR3 DNA: TGTGCCACCAGTGAAGGGGGGAGAGGTAGCAATCAGCCCCAGCATTTT
D gene: TRBD1; V gene: TRBV7-2; J gene: TRBJ1-2; clone size: -; CDR3 protein: CASSSDRVSGYTF; CDR3 DNA: TGTGCCAGCAGCTCCGACAGGGTGTCCGGCTACACCTTC
D gene: -; V gene: TRBV19; J gene: TRBJ2-2; clone size: -; CDR3 protein: CASSWRVDTGELFF; CDR3 DNA: TGTGCCAGTAGTTGGAGGGTAGACACCGGGGAGCTGTTTTTT
D gene: -; V gene: TRBV5-6; J gene: TRBJ2-4; clone size: -; CDR3 protein: CASSFNGLAKNIQYF; CDR3 DNA: TGTGCCAGCAGCTTTAATGGCCTAGCCAAAAACATTCAGTACTTC
D gene: -; V gene: TRBV9; J gene: TRBJ2-1; clone size: -; CDR3 protein: CASSVDWWPYNEQFF; CDR3 DNA: TGTGCCAGCAGCGTAGATTGGTGGCCCTACAATGAGCAGTTCTTC
D gene: -; V gene: TRBV7-8; J gene: TRBJ1-2; clone size: once; CDR3 protein: CASSLVEVSNYGYTF; CDR3 DNA: TGTGCCAGCAGCTTAGTGGAGGTTTCTAACTATGGCTACACCTTC
D gene: TRBD2; V gene: TRBV28; J gene: TRBJ2-3; clone size: -; CDR3 protein: CATASGRATTDTQYF; CDR3 DNA: TGTGCCACCGCTAGCGGGAGGGCCACGACAGATACGCAGTATTTT
D gene: -; V gene: TRBV24-1; J gene: TRBJ2-7; clone size: -; CDR3 protein: CATSGGYEQYF; CDR3 DNA: TGTGCCACCAGTGGGGGGTACGAGCAGTACTTC
D gene: TRBD2; V gene: TRBV24-1; J gene: TRBJ2-1; clone size: few; CDR3 protein: CATSDFGGAGGPQFF; CDR3 DNA: TGTGCCACCAGTGATTTTGGGGGAGCGGGAGGGCCTCAGTTCTTC
D gene: TRBD1; V gene: TRBV18; J gene: TRBJ1-1; clone size: -; CDR3 protein: CASSPREGGETEAFF; CDR3 DNA: TGTGCCAGCTCACCCCGGGAAGGGGGCGAGACTGAAGCTTTCTTT
D gene: TRBD2; V gene: TRBV29-1; J gene: TRBJ2-1; clone size: -; CDR3 protein: CSARRLAESGEQFF; CDR3 DNA: TGCAGCGCCCGGCGGCTAGCGGAATCGGGTGAGCAGTTCTTC
D gene: -; V gene: TRBV3-1/TRBV3-2; J gene: TRBJ2-1; clone size: -; CDR3 protein: CASSPQTYGEQFF; CDR3 DNA: TGTGCCAGCAGCCCTCAGACGTACGGTGAGCAGTTCTTC
D gene: TRBD1; V gene: TRBV5-1; J gene: TRBJ2-7; clone size: -; CDR3 protein: CASSPRTGGSAYEQYF; CDR3 DNA: TGCGCCAGCAGCCCACGGACAGGGGGCAGCGCCTACGAGCAGTACTTC
D gene: TRBD2; V gene: TRBV28; J gene: TRBJ2-3; clone size: -; CDR3 protein: CASSLGEGPDTQYF; CDR3 DNA: TGTGCCAGCAGTTTGGGGGAGGGTCCAGATACGCAGTATTTT
D gene: -; V gene: TRBV5-1; J gene: TRBJ1-6; clone size: -; CDR3 protein: CASSWGTSPLHF; CDR3 DNA: TGCGCCAGCAGCTGGGGGACTTCACCCCTCCACTTT
D gene: -; V gene: TRBV11-2; J gene: TRBJ2-1; clone size: -; CDR3 protein: CASSLDGQVTNEQFF; CDR3 DNA: TGTGCCAGCAGCCTCGACGGTCAGGTGACCAATGAGCAGTTCTTC
D gene: TRBD1; V gene: TRBV10-3; J gene: TRBJ1-3; clone size: -; CDR3 protein: CAISQQGVPGNTIYF; CDR3 DNA: TGTGCCATCAGTCAACAGGGGGTTCCTGGAAACACCATATATTTT
D gene: -; V gene: TRBV28; J gene: TRBJ2-3; clone size: -; CDR3 protein: CATETTDTQYF; CDR3 DNA: TGTGCCACCGAGACCACAGATACGCAGTATTTT
D gene: TRBD1; V gene: TRBV19; J gene: TRBJ1-2; clone size: -; CDR3 protein: CASLGQGHYGYTF; CDR3 DNA: TGTGCCAGTCTCGGACAGGGACACTATGGCTACACCTTC
D gene: -; V gene: TRBV5-1; J gene: TRBJ1-1; clone size: -; CDR3 protein: CASSRTGNTEAFF; CDR3 DNA: TGCGCCAGCAGCCGTACGGGGAACACTGAAGCTTTCTTT
D gene: TRBD1; V gene: TRBV19; J gene: TRBJ1-4; clone size: -; CDR3 protein: CASRRQGRSEKLFF; CDR3 DNA: TGTGCCAGTAGAAGACAGGGAAGATCTGAAAAACTGTTTTTT
D gene: TRBD1; V gene: TRBV2; J gene: TRBJ1-2; clone size: -; CDR3 protein: CASSLGTEANYGYTF; CDR3 DNA: TGTGCCAGCAGTCTCGGGACAGAAGCTAACTATGGCTACACCTTC
D gene: TRBD2; V gene: TRBV7-2; J gene: TRBJ2-5; clone size: -; CDR3 protein: CASSPGLAGEETQYF; CDR3 DNA: TGTGCCAGCAGCCCTGGACTAGCGGGAGAAGAGACCCAGTACTTC
D gene: TRBD1; V gene: TRBV27; J gene: TRBJ1-5; clone size: -; CDR3 protein: CASRGTGGSNQPQHF; CDR3 DNA: TGTGCCAGCAGAGGGACAGGGGGCTCCAATCAGCCCCAGCATTTT
D gene: -; V gene: TRBV7-2; J gene: TRBJ1-1; clone size: few; CDR3 protein: CASSFSVNTEAFF; CDR3 DNA: TGTGCCAGCAGCTTTAGCGTGAACACTGAAGCTTTCTTT
D gene: -; V gene: TRBV6-5; J gene: TRBJ2-7; clone size: -; CDR3 protein: CASSRAQGSPYEQYF; CDR3 DNA: TGTGCCAGCAGTCGGGCGCAGGGATCCCCCTACGAGCAGTACTTC